Below are 22 T cell receptor beta chains sequenced from a single sample in a study of low-dose radiotherapy and immunotherapy resistance in tumors. TCRs were put through approximately 20 PCR cycles of amplification with Phusion. A constant-region primer and the V-primer adapter served as the primer pair. TCRdb re-analysed the reads in MiXCR, keeping a single row per CDR3 protein. The data show tens of thousands of distinct CDR3 sequences, with 12% seen just once and approximately 6.2% held by the top ten. Described time point: before trial treatment. Here the sequenced sample was PBMCs, taken before treatment. These receptor sequences come from a female donor with ovarian cancer.

In this sample, this clonotype is medium-sized. Germline is not matched at one junction end, which may reflect a read error. The chain uses TRBV28 and TRBJ1-1, with D possibly TRBD1 on 5 matching bases. The CDR3 extends over 15 amino acids. Germline V gives CDR1 MDHEN, CDR2 SYDVKM. CDR3 region: CASSPAGPRNTEAFF. The CDR3 DNA reads as TGTGCCAGCAGTCCGGCGGGACCGAGGAACACTGAGGCTTTCTTT.

In its sample, this clonotype was seen many times. This chain joins TRBV20-1 and TRBJ1-2, with D perhaps matching TRBD1 (6 bases). Germline V gene data show CDR1 as DFQATT and CDR2 as SNEGSKA (reference sequence). There are 13 residues in the CDR3. Trimming stripped 1 base from V and 7 bases from J, with 13 bases between. The CDR3 DNA sequence: TGCAGTGCTAGAGGGGGGGGGGCTGGTGGCTACACCTTC. Translation: CSARGGGAGGYTF.

Ten or more counts support this clonotype. J is TRBJ1-5 and V is TRBV3-1; D unresolved. The CDR3 has 13 amino acids. With 2 bases removed from V and 5 bases from J, the gap between germline ends came to 7 bases. The V gene's germline CDR1 is LGHDT and CDR2 YNNKEL (reference sequence). Here the CDR3 DNA reads TGTGCCAGCAGCCAATTAGAAGATCAGCCCCAGCATTTT. Encoded protein: CASSQLEDQPQHF. Using reference TRBV3-1 and TRBJ1-5 for the parts outside the CDR3, the full variable domain is DTAVSQTPKYLVTQMGNDKSIKCEQNLGHDTMYWYKQDSKKFLKIMFSYNNKELIINETVPNRFSPKSPDKAHLNLHINSLELGDSAVYFCASSQLEDQPQHFGDGTRLSIL.

This clonotype was counted at least ten times. The V and J genes are TRBV12-3 or TRBV12-4 and TRBJ2-7, with D perhaps matching TRBD1 or TRBD2 (5 bases each). This CDR3 has 12 residues. Trimming left V 5 bases short and J 4 bases short, with 9 bases between. The chain's CDR3 is CASSQGTYEQYF. In DNA, the CDR3 is TGTGCCAGCAGTCAAGGGACGTACGAGCAGTACTTC.

Many counts were recorded for this clonotype. This chain links TRBV7-9 with TRBJ2-3, with TRBD2 matching over 8 bases. In germline, CDR1 is SEHNR, CDR2 FQNEAQ (reference sequence). The CDR3 consists of 15 residues. The trim removed 2 bases at V and 5 bases at J, leaving 6 bases unmatched. In nucleotides, the CDR3 is TGTGCCAGCAGCTTACCCGGGGGGGACAAAGATACGCAGTATTTT. Encoded protein: CASSLPGGDKDTQYF.

This clonotype was seen repeatedly, ten times or more. J is TRBJ2-2 and V is TRBV10-1, with 11 bases that match TRBD1. The CDR3 length is 17 residues. The V segment lost 5 bases and the J segment 4 bases; nucleotides outside the gene matches: 9. The germline CDR1 and CDR2 sequences are WNHNN and SYGVQD (reference sequence). The CDR3 loop reads CASSPLQGQGVTGELFF. CDR3 nucleotide sequence: TGCGCCAGCAGTCCCCTACAGGGACAGGGGGTCACCGGGGAGCTGTTTTTT.

Many counts were recorded for this clonotype. The V and J genes are TRBV6-5 and TRBJ2-2; D might be TRBD2 (6 bases). Trimming removed 7 bases at V and 6 bases at J, with 12 bases between. Per germline, CDR1 MNHEY and CDR2 SVGAGI. The CDR3 is 13 residues long. The CDR3 reads CASTPGSPGELFF. CDR3 nucleotides: TGTGCCAGCACCCCCGGGAGTCCCGGGGAGCTGTTTTTT.

This clonotype was seen at least ten times. V usage is TRBV28 and J usage is TRBJ1-2, with D unclear. The V and J ends lost 2 bases and 6 bases respectively, with 13 bases between them. Germline V gene data show CDR1 as MDHEN and CDR2 as SYDVKM. There are 14 residues in the CDR3. The chain's CDR3 is CASSLAGPSDGYTF. The CDR3 bases are TGTGCCAGCAGTTTAGCCGGACCGAGCGATGGCTACACCTTC.

As regards this clonotype: A read error likely explains this, since a far larger clone differs by one base. CDR3 bases: TGTGCCATCAGGGGGGGTACTTCCACTGAAGCTTTCTTT. This sequence encodes CAIRGGTSTEAFF. The chain is built from TRBV6-2 or TRBV6-3 and TRBJ1-1, with 7 nucleotides matching TRBD1. The CDR3 extends over 13 amino acids. Germline assignment: CDR1 MNHEY and CDR2 SVGEGT. V shed 10 bases, J shed 4 bases, and the junction held 9 bases outside the gene matches.

This clonotype showed up many times. The V and J genes are TRBV7-2 and TRBJ2-1; 8 nucleotides align to TRBD2. This CDR3 region has 16 residues. V trimming: 5 bases; J trimming: 10 bases; junction bases outside the gene matches: 16. Germline-derived CDR1 and CDR2 are SGHTA and FQGNSA. CDR3 protein: CASSPPGLGTPREQFF. The CDR3 coding sequence is TGTGCCAGCAGCCCCCCGGGACTAGGGACCCCTAGGGAGCAGTTCTTC.

CDR3 sequence: CSVVGQVRNEQFF. CDR3 in DNA: TGCAGCGTTGTAGGACAGGTTCGCAATGAGCAGTTCTTC. This chain connects TRBV29-1 to TRBJ2-1; 7 positions match TRBD1. Germline CDR1 is SQVTM and CDR2 is ANQGSEA. This CDR3 region has 13 residues. The V gene end was trimmed by 4 bases and the J gene end by 6 bases; junction bases not matched to a gene: 6.

This clonotype was found a few times. The chain combines TRBV7-3 with TRBJ2-7; 7 bases agree with TRBD2. The germline V gene encodes CDR1 SGHTA and CDR2 FQGTGA. The CDR3 contains 13 residues. The V and J ends lost 5 bases and 4 bases, in that order; junction bases with no gene match: 5. This chain's CDR3 is CASSPTSRYEQYF. The DNA for the CDR3 is TGTGCCAGCAGCCCGACTAGCAGGTACGAGCAGTACTTC.

This chain joins TRBV27 and TRBJ2-7; weak D call: TRBD1 (5 bases). This CDR3 is built from 13 residues. Germline values: CDR1 MNHEY, CDR2 SMNVEV (reference sequence). V lost 3 bases, J lost 3 bases, and 9 bases lay in between. In nucleotides, the CDR3 is TGTGCCAGCAGTTTGGACACTCACTACGAGCAGTACTTC. It codes for CASSLDTHYEQYF.

This clonotype was observed many times. The chain is built from TRBV29-1 and TRBJ2-3; D remains ambiguous. V lost 5 bases, J lost 3 bases, and 12 bases lay in between. This CDR3 has 13 amino acids. Germline V gene lookup returns CDR1 SQVTM and CDR2 ANQGSEA. DNA for the CDR3: TGCAGCGTTAATTCTCTTAGGACAGATACGCAGTATTTT. It encodes CSVNSLRTDTQYF.

This clonotype was observed many times. This rearrangement joins TRBV6-2 or TRBV6-3 to TRBJ2-2; D is uncertain. The V gene lost 6 bases and the J gene lost 7 bases, with 3 bases spanning the gap. This CDR3 region has 10 residues. The germline CDR1 and CDR2 sequences are MNHEY and SVGEGT. CDR3 in amino acids: CASRVGELFF. CDR3 DNA: TGTGCCAGCAGAGTCGGGGAGCTGTTTTTT.

This clonotype was recorded a few times. This rearrangement joins TRBV5-4 to TRBJ2-1; no firm D call. Germline V gives CDR1 SGHNT, CDR2 YYREEE (reference sequence). This CDR3 has 12 amino acids. Trimming pared 1 base from V and 10 bases from J, leaving 9 bases between. CDR3 loop: CASSLKLGEQFF. The CDR3 coding sequence is TGTGCCAGCAGCTTGAAGCTTGGAGAGCAGTTCTTC.

This clonotype was seen at least ten times. The chain recombines TRBV15 with TRBJ2-1; D remains ambiguous. The V and J ends lost 4 bases and 8 bases respectively, with 15 bases between them. The CDR3 is 14 residues long. CDR1 and CDR2 (germline): LNHNV, YYDKDF (reference sequence). The CDR3 bases are TGTGCCACCAGCACCCTAGGGCCTTCGCATGAGCAGTTCTTC. Its translation is CATSTLGPSHEQFF.

This clonotype was counted at least ten times. CDR3 sequence reads: CATSPGRDEAFF. Here the CDR3 DNA reads TGTGCCACCAGTCCAGGGAGGGATGAAGCTTTCTTT. The chain links TRBV24-1 to TRBJ1-1, with D tentatively TRBD1 (5 bases). The CDR3 is made up of 12 amino acids. Trimming stripped 6 bases from V and 7 bases from J, with 11 bases between. Germline CDR1 is KGHDR and CDR2 is SFDVKD.

Many counts were recorded for this clonotype. The chain carries TRBV3-1 and TRBJ1-1; D is undetermined. The CDR3 has 13 amino acids. Germline-derived CDR1 and CDR2 are LGHDT and YNNKEL (reference sequence). The V gene lost 1 base and the J gene lost 1 base, with 4 bases spanning the gap. CDR3 loop: CASSQVQNTEAFF. DNA of the CDR3: TGTGCCAGCAGCCAAGTGCAGAACACTGAAGCTTTCTTT.

This clonotype was seen many times. The chain is built from TRBV14 and TRBJ2-4; tentatively, D is TRBD1 or TRBD2 (5 bases each). There are 15 residues in the CDR3. V lost 1 base and J lost 6, with 13 bases in between. In germline, CDR1 is SGHDN, CDR2 FVKESK. This CDR3 reads CASSQVLGETNIQYF. The CDR3 DNA follows: TGTGCCAGCAGCCAAGTCTTGGGGGAAACAAACATTCAGTACTTC. Full variable domain (rest looked up from reference TRBV14 and TRBJ2-4): EAGVTQFPSHSVIEKGQTVTLRCDPISGHDNLYWYRRVMGKEIKFLLHFVKESKQDESGMPNNRFLAERTGGTYSTLKVQPAELEDSGVYFCASSQVLGETNIQYFGAGTRLSVL.

This clonotype was detected ten times or more. V usage is TRBV6-6 and J usage is TRBJ1-5; D remains ambiguous. CDR3 size: 15 residues. With 2 bases removed from V and 2 bases from J, the gap between germline ends came to 10 bases. CDR1 is MNHNY, CDR2 SVGAGI, per germline (reference sequence). CDR3 coding DNA: TGTGCCAGCAGTTACGGGTCTGGGGGCAATCAGCCCCAGCATTTT. As protein: CASSYGSGGNQPQHF.

By frequency in the sample, this clonotype is medium-sized. V and J are TRBV28 and TRBJ2-7; no reliable D call. CDR1 MDHEN and CDR2 SYDVKM come from the germline V gene. V was shortened by 5 bases and J by 3 bases, with 5 bases between the two germline ends. The CDR3 runs 11 residues. The CDR3 region is CASSTLYEQYF. CDR3 in DNA: TGTGCCAGCAGTACGCTCTACGAGCAGTACTTC.